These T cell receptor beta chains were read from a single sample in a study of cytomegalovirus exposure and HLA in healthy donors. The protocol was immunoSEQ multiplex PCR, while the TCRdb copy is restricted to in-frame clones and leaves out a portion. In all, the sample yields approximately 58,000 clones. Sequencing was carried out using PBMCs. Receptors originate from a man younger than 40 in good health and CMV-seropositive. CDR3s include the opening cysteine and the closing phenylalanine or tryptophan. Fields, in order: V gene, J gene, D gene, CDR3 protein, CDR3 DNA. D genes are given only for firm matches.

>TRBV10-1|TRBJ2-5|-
CASSESIGENQYF
TGCGCCAGCAGTGAGTCGATTGGGGAGAACCAGTACTTC
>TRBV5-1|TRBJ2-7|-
CASSLNSFYEQYF
TGCGCCAGCAGCTTAAACAGTTTCTACGAGCAGTACTTC
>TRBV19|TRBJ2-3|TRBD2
CASSMVLAGADTQYF
TGTGCCAGTAGTATGGTATTAGCGGGAGCAGATACGCAGTATTTT
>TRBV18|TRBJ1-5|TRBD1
CASSHGTGDNQPQHF
TGTGCCAGCTCACACGGGACAGGAGATAATCAGCCCCAGCATTTT
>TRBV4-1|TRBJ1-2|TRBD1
CASSPSPARGLNYGYTF
TGCGCCAGCAGCCCCTCCCCCGCCAGGGGGCTCAACTATGGCTACACCTTC
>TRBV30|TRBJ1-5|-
CAWSGGQGGNQPQHF
TGTGCCTGGAGTGGGGGTCAGGGTGGGAATCAGCCCCAGCATTTT
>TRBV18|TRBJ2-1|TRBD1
CASSPGQHNEQFF
TGTGCCAGCTCGCCGGGACAGCACAATGAGCAGTTCTTC
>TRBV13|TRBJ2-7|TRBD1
CASSLRQGDEQYF
TGTGCCAGCAGCTTACGCCAGGGGGACGAGCAGTACTTC
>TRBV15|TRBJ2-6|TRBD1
CATSRETGRGANVLTF
TGTGCCACCAGCAGGGAGACAGGGCGAGGGGCCAACGTCCTGACTTTC
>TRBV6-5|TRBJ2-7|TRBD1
CASSSPGQGPYEQYF
TGTGCCAGCAGTTCTCCGGGACAGGGTCCTTACGAGCAGTACTTC
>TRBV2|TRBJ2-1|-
CASSEGTDVDNEQFF
TGTGCCAGCAGTGAAGGGACAGACGTCGACAATGAGCAGTTCTTC
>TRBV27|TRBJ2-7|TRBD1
CASSPGTGGFEQYF
TGTGCCAGCAGCCCGGGGACAGGGGGCTTCGAGCAGTACTTC
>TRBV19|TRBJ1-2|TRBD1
CASSGGQASYGYTF
TGTGCCAGTAGTGGGGGACAGGCTAGCTATGGCTACACCTTC
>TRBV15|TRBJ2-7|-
CATSSHSYEQYF
TGTGCCACCAGCAGTCATTCCTACGAGCAGTACTTC
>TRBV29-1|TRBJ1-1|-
CSVPGREAFF
TGCAGCGTACCCGGGAGAGAAGCTTTCTTT
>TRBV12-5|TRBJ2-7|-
CASGLVGNEQYF
TGTGCTAGTGGTTTGGTTGGCAACGAGCAGTACTTC
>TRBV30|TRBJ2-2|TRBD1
CAWSVLGPIGRGIGELFF
TGTGCCTGGAGTGTACTGGGGCCGATTGGCAGGGGGATCGGGGAGCTGTTTTTT
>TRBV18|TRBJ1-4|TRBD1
CASSPRQGSTNEKLFF
TGTGCCAGCTCACCCAGACAGGGATCAACTAATGAAAAACTGTTTTTT
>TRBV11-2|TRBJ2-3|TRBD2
CASSPPTSEDTQYF
TGTGCCAGCAGCCCGCCTACTAGCGAGGATACGCAGTATTTT
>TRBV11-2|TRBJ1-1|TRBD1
CASSHPYRGDTEAFF
TGTGCCAGCAGCCACCCTTACAGGGGAGACACTGAAGCTTTCTTT
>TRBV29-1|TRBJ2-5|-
CSVEEASTSGETQYF
TGCAGCGTTGAAGAGGCATCAACCAGCGGAGAGACCCAGTACTTC
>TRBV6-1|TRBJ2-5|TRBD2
CASSELAGGPENQYF
TGTGCCAGCAGTGAACTAGCGGGGGGGCCAGAGAACCAGTACTTC
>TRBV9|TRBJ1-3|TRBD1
CASSGYTGTGILGNTIYF
TGTGCCAGCAGCGGCTACACCGGGACAGGGATATTGGGAAACACCATATATTTT
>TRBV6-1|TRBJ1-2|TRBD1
CASSEQGQGVYGYTF
TGTGCCAGCAGTGAACAGGGACAGGGGGTCTACGGCTACACCTTC
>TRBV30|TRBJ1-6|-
CASKGIAGSSYNSPLHF
TGTGCCTCAAAAGGGATCGCGGGGAGCTCCTATAATTCACCCCTCCACTTT
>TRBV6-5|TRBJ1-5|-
CASSYSRGNQPQHF
TGTGCCAGCAGTTACTCTCGGGGGAATCAGCCCCAGCATTTT
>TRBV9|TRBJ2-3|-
CASSPSHPDTQYF
TGTGCCAGCAGCCCAAGCCATCCAGATACGCAGTATTTT
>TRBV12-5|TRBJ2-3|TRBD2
CASGSPPSSGRGDTQYF
TGTGCTAGTGGTTCACCCCCTAGTAGCGGGAGGGGAGATACGCAGTATTTT
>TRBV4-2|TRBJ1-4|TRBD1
CASSQVGQGFTKLFF
TGTGCCAGCAGCCAAGTGGGACAGGGATTTACAAAACTGTTTTTT
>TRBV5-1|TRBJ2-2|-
CASSLETALVGTGELFF
TGCGCCAGCAGCTTGGAAACCGCCCTCGTCGGGACCGGGGAGCTGTTTTTT
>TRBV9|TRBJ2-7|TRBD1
CASSVASRDRGFCYEQYF
TGTGCCAGCAGCGTAGCGTCTCGGGACAGGGGGTTTTGCTACGAGCAGTACTTC
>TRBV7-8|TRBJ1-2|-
CASSLPQDNYGYTF
TGTGCCAGCAGCTTACCCCAGGATAACTATGGCTACACCTTC
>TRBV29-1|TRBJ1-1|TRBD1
CSGGPGQGSTEAFF
TGCAGCGGGGGCCCGGGACAGGGATCCACTGAAGCTTTCTTT
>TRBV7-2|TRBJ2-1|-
CASSLVGGAYDNEQFF
TGTGCCAGCAGCTTAGTGGGGGGGGCATACGACAATGAGCAGTTCTTC
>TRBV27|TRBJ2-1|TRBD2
CASTPWAGVLSEQFF
TGTGCCAGCACCCCGTGGGCGGGGGTACTCTCGGAGCAGTTCTTC
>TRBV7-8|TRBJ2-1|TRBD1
CASSPRQGLGNEQFF
TGTGCCAGCAGCCCGAGACAGGGGCTTGGAAATGAGCAGTTCTTC
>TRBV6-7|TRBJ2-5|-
CASSYSLRGETQYF
TGTGCCAGCAGTTACTCGTTAAGAGGGGAGACCCAGTACTTC
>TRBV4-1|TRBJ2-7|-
CASSQGGSEQYF
TGCGCCAGCAGCCAAGGGGGCTCCGAGCAGTACTTC
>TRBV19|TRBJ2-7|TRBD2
CASSPIAGVSSYEQYF
TGTGCCAGTAGTCCAATAGCGGGGGTGAGCTCCTACGAGCAGTACTTC
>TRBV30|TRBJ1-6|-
CAWSTGGGSGSPLHF
TGTGCCTGGAGTACTGGGGGGGGCTCGGGTTCACCCCTCCACTTT
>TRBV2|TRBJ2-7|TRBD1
CASSGTGGEQYF
TGTGCCAGCAGTGGGACAGGGGGTGAGCAGTACTTC
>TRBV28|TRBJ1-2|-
CASSLHGPTHGYTF
TGTGCCAGCAGTTTACATGGGCCTACCCATGGCTACACCTTC
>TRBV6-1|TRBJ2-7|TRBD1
CVTPGQGYEQYF
TGTGTCACACCGGGACAGGGCTACGAGCAGTACTTC
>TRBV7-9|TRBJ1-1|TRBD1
CASRGTGDTEAFF
TGTGCCAGCCGCGGGACAGGGGACACTGAAGCTTTCTTT
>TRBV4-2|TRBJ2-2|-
CASSPRGTGELFF
TGTGCCAGCAGCCCCAGGGGTACCGGGGAGCTGTTTTTT
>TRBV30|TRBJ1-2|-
CAWSKGGNGYTF
TGTGCCTGGAGTAAAGGGGGTAATGGCTACACCTTC
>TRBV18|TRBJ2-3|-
CASSPPGGDRADTQYF
TGTGCCAGCTCACCACCCGGGGGGGACAGAGCAGATACGCAGTATTTT
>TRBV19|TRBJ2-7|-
CASSMAVGTYEQYF
TGTGCCAGTAGTATGGCGGTAGGAACCTACGAGCAGTACTTC
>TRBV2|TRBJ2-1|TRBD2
CASSESGGTYNEQFF
TGTGCCAGCAGTGAGAGCGGGGGGACCTACAATGAGCAGTTCTTC